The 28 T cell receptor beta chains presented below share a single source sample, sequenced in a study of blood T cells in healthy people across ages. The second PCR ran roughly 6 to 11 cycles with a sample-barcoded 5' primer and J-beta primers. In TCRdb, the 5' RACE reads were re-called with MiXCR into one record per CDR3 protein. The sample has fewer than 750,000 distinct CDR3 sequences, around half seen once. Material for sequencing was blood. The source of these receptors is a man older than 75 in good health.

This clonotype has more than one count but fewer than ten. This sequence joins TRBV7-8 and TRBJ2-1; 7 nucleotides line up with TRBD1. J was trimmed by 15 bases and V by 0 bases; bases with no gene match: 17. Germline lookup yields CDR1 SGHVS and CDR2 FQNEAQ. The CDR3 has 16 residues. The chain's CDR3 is CASSLAGQILPIGRFF. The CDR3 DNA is TGTGCCAGCAGCTTAGCGGGACAGATCCTCCCCATAGGTCGGTTCTTC. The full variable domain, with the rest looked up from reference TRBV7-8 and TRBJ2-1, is GAGVSQSPRYKVAKRGQDVALRCDPISGHVSLFWYQQALGQGPEFLTYFQNEAQLDKSGLPSDRFFAERPEGSVSTLKIQRTQQEDSAVYLCASSLAGQILPIGRFFGPGTRLTVL.

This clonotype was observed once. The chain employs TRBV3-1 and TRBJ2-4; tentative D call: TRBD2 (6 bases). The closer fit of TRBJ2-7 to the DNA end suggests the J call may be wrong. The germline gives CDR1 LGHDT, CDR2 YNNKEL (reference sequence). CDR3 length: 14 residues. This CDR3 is CASSQVGGRGEQYF. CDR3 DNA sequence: TGTGCCAGCAGCCAAGTAGGAGGGAGAGGCGAGCAGTACTTC.

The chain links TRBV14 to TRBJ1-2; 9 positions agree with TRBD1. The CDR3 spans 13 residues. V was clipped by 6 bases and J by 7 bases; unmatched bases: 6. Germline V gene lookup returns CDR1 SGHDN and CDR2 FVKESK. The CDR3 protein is CASSLQGARGYTF. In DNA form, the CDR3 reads TGTGCCAGCAGTTTACAGGGGGCTCGTGGCTACACCTTC.

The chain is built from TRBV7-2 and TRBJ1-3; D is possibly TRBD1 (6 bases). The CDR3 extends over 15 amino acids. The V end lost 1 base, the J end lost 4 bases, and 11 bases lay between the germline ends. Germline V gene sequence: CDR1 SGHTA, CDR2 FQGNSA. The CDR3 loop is CASSLDGGPGNTIYF. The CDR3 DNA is TGTGCCAGCAGCTTAGATGGGGGGCCAGGAAACACCATATATTTT.

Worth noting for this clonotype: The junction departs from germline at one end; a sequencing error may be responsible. Here the CDR3 DNA reads TGCAGCGTTGAAGAGAACTGTGGCTACACCTTC. Translated: CSVEENCGYTF. The chain links TRBV29-1 to TRBJ1-2; D ambiguous. The CDR3 is 11 amino acids. Germline V gene sequence: CDR1 SQVTM, CDR2 ANQGSEA.

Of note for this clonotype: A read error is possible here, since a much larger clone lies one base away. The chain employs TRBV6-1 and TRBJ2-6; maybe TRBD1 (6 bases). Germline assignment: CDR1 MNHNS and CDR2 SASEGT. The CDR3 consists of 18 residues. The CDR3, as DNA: TGTGCCAGCAGCCCAACGGCCGTAGGGGGTCCTGGGGCCAGCGTCCTGACTTTC. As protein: CASSPTAVGGPGASVLTF.

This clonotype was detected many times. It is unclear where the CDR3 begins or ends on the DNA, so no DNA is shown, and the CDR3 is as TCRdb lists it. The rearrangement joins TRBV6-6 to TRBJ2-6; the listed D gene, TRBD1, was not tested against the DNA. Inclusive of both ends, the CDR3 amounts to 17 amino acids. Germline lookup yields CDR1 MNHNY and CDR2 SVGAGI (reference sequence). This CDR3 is CASSSSGQPSGANVLTF.

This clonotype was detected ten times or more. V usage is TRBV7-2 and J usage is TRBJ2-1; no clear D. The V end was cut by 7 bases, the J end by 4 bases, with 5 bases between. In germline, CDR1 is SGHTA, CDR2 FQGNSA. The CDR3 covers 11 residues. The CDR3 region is CASNGYNEQFF. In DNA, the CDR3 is TGTGCCAGCAACGGATACAATGAGCAGTTCTTC.

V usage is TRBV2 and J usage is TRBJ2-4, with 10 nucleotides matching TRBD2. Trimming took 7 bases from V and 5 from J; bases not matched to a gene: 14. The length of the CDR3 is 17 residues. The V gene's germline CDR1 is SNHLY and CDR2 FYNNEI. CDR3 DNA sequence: TGTGCCAGCACCCAAGGGAGCGGGGGGGCGGTTGAAAACATTCAGTACTTC. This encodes CASTQGSGGAVENIQYF.

The CDR3 reads CASSQDGRGEQYF. CDR3 DNA sequence: TGCGCCAGCAGCCAAGATGGTCGCGGGGAGCAGTACTTC. The V gene is TRBV4-1, the J gene TRBJ2-7; a possible D gene is TRBD2 (5 bases). The CDR3 contains 13 residues. V shed 0 bases and J shed 7 bases, with 10 bases lying between them. Germline CDR1 reads MGHRA; CDR2 reads YSYEKL.

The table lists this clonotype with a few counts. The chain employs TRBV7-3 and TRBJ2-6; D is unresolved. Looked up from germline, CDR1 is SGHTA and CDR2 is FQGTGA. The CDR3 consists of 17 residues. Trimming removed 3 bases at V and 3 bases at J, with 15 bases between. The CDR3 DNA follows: TGTGCCAGCAGCTTGGTACCCGGGTCGCATGGGGCCAACGTCCTGACTTTC. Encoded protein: CASSLVPGSHGANVLTF.

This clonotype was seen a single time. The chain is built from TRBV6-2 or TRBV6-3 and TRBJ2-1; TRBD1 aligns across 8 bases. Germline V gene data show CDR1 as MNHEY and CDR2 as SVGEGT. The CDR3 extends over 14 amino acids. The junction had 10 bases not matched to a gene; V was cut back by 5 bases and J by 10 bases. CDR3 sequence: CASSGSGGTGEQFF. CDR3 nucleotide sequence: TGTGCCAGCAGTGGCTCAGGGGGGACAGGCGAGCAGTTCTTC.

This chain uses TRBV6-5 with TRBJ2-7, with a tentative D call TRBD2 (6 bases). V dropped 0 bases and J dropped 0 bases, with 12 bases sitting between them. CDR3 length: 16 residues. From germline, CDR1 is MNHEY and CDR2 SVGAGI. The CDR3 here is CASSYSKRVSSYEQYF. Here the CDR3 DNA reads TGTGCCAGCAGTTACTCCAAGCGGGTAAGCTCCTACGAGCAGTACTTC.

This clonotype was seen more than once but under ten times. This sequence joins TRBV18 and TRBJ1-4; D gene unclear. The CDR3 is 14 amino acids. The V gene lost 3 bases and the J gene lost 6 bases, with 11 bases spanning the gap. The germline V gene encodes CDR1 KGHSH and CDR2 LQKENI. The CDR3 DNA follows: TGTGCCAGCTCACCGTCGTGGGAGGATGAAAAACTGTTTTTT. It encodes CASSPSWEDEKLFF. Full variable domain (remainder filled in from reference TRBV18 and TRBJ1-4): NAGVMQNPRHLVRRRGQEARLRCSPMKGHSHVYWYRQLPEEGLKFMVYLQKENIIDESGMPKERFSAEFPKEGPSILRIQQVVRGDSAAYFCASSPSWEDEKLFFGSGTQLSVL.

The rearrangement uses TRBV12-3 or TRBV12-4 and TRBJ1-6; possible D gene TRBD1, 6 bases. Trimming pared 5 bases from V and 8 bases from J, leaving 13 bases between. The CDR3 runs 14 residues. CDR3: CASSPTGFHSPLHF. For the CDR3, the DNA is TGTGCCAGCAGTCCTACAGGGTTTCATTCACCCCTCCACTTT.

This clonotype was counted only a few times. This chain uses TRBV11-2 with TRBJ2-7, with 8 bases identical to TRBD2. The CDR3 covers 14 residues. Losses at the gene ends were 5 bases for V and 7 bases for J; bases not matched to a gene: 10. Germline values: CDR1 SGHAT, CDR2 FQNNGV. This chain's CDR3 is CASSPGLGLGEQYF. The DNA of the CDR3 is TGTGCCAGCAGCCCGGGACTAGGGTTGGGGGAGCAGTACTTC. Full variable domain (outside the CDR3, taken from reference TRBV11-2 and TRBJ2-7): EAGVAQSPRYKIIEKRQSVAFWCNPISGHATLYWYQQILGQGPKLLIQFQNNGVVDDSQLPKDRFSAERLKGVDSTLKIQPAKLEDSAVYLCASSPGLGLGEQYFGPGTRLTVT.

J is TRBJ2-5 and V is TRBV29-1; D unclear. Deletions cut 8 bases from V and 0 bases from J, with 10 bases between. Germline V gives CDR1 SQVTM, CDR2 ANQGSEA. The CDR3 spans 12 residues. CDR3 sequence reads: CSPETHQETQYF. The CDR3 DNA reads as TGCAGCCCCGAGACACACCAAGAGACCCAGTACTTC.

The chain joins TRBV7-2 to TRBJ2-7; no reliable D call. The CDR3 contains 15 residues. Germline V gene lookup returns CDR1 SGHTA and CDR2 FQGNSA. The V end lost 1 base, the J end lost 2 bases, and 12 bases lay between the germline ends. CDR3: CASSLEATKTYEQYF. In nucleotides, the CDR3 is TGTGCCAGCAGCTTAGAGGCCACCAAAACCTACGAGCAGTACTTC.

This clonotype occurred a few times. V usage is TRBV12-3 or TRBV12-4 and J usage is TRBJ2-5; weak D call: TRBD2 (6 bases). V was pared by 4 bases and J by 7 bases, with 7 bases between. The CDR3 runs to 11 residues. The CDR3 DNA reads TGTGCCAGCAGTTCGGAGGGGACCCAGTACTTC. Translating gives CASSSEGTQYF.

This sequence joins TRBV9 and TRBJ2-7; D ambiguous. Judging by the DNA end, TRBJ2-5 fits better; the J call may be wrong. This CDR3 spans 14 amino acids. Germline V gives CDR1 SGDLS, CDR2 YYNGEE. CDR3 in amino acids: CASSETVGEETQYF. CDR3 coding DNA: TGTGCCAGCAGCGAGACGGTTGGGGAAGAGACCCAGTACTTC.

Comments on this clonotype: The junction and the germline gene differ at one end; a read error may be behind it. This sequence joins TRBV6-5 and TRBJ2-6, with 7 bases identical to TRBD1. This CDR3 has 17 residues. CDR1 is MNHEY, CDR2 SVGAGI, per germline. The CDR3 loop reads CASSWGQPSSGANALTF. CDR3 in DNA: TGTGCCAGCAGTTGGGGACAGCCAAGCTCTGGGGCCAACGCCCTGACTTTC.

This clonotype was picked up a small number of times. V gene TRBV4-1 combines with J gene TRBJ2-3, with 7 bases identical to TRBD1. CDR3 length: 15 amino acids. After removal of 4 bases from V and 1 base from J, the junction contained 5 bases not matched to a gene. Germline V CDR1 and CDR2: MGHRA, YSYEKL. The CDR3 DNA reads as TGCGCCAGCAGCCCCCAGGGGGATCGCACAGATACGCAGTATTTT. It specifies CASSPQGDRTDTQYF.

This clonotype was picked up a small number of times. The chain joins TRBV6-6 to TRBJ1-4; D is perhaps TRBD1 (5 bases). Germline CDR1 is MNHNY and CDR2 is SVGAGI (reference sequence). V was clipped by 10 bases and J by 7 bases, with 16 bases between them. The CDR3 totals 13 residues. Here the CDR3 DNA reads TGTGCCACCCAAGGGGATCGGGGTGAAAAACTGTTTTTT. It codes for CATQGDRGEKLFF.

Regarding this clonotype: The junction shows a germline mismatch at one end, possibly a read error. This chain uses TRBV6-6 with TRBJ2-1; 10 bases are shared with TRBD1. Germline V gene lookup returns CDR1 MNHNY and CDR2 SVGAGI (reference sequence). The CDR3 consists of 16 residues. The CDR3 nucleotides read TGTGCCAACAGTTCCCTGAGGACAGGGGGTTACAATGAGCAGTTCTTC. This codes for CANSSLRTGGYNEQFF.

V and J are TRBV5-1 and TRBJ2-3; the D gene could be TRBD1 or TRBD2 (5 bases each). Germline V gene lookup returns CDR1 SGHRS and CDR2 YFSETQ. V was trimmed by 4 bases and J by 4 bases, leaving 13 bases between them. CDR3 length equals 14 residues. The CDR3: CASSGGRSADTQYF. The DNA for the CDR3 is TGCGCCAGCAGCGGGGGACGGAGTGCAGATACGCAGTATTTT.

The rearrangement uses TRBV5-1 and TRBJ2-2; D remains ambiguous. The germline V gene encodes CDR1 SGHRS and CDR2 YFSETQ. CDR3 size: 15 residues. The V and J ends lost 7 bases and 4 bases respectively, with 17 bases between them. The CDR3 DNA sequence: TGCGCCAGCCACCACAGTCTAGGCGCCACCGGGGAGCTGTTTTTT. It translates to CASHHSLGATGELFF.

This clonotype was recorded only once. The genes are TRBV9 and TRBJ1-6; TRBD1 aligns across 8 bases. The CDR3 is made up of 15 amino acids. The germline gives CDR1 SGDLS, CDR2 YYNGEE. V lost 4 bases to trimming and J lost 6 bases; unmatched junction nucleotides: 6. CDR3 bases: TGTGCCAGCAGCCCCGGACAGGGCTCTAATTCACCCCTCCACTTT. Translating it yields CASSPGQGSNSPLHF.

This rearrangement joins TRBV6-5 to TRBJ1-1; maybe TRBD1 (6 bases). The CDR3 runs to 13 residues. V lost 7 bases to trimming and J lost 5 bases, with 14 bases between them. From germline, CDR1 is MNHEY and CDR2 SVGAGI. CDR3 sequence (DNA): TGTGCCAGCACCGAGGGGGGTCTGACTGAAGCTTTCTTT. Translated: CASTEGGLTEAFF.